Reported below is one T cell receptor beta chain. This could be a read error, since a much larger clone is one nucleotide away. The CDR3 consists of 15 residues. Germline values: CDR1 DFQATT, CDR2 SNEGSKA (reference sequence). This sample stems from a study of T-cell reconstitution after alpha-beta-depleted transplantation in children. Unique molecular identifiers were incorporated during preparation of the TCRbeta library. TCRdb reanalysed the PCR reads using MiXCR and keeps one entry per CDR3 protein. This sample has 600,000 to 800,000 distinct CDR3 sequences, with around 14% found just once. The TCR sequence derives from a girl aged 2 to 10 with congenital amegakaryocytic thrombocytopenia, due to receive a stem cell transplant. This sequence joins TRBV20-1 and TRBJ1-5; 7 positions match TRBD1. Sequencing was performed on PBMCs, taken before TCRalphabeta/CD19-depleted stem cell transplant. CDR3: CSATRTGLVNQPQPF. CDR3 coding DNA: TGCAGTGCGACAAGGACAGGATTAGTCAATCAGCCCCAGCCTTTT.